This passage covers 21 T cell receptor beta chains from one sample sequenced in a study of cytomegalovirus exposure and HLA in healthy donors. PCR employed 60 Vbeta and 13 Jbeta primers. Profiled with immunoSEQ multiplex PCR; TCRdb holds only in-frame clones, not every one. The sample records roughly 200,000 clones, roughly 70% being singletons. The sequencing sample was made of PBMCs. Receptors originate from a male donor in good health and CMV-seronegative.

The chain links TRBV28 to TRBJ2-2, with D tentatively TRBD2 (6 bases). The CDR3 spans 14 residues. V lost 4 bases and J 6 bases, leaving 12 bases between the germline ends. CDR1 is MDHEN, CDR2 SYDVKM, per germline. For the CDR3, the DNA is TGTGCCAGCAGTTCCCCTAGCGAGGCCGGGGAGCTGTTTTTT. This translates into CASSSPSEAGELFF.

The chain uses TRBV4-2 and TRBJ1-4, with D possibly being TRBD1 (5 bases). CDR3 length: 15 residues. The germline gives CDR1 LGHNA, CDR2 YNFKEQ. The ends were cut back, 2 bases at V and 2 bases at J, with 9 bases in the middle. CDR3 sequence reads: CASSQRGYTNEKLFF. The DNA for the CDR3 is TGTGCCAGCAGCCAACGGGGGTACACTAATGAAAAACTGTTTTTT.

The chain links TRBV28 to TRBJ1-2; D gene ambiguous. The CDR3 loop spans 11 amino acids. Germline V gives CDR1 MDHEN, CDR2 SYDVKM. With 9 bases removed from V and 4 bases from J, the gap between germline ends came to 9 bases. The CDR3 DNA reads TGTGCCAGTACATCTGGCTATGGCTACACCTTC. Its protein product is CASTSGYGYTF.

The chain joins TRBV10-1 to TRBJ1-3; maybe TRBD1 (6 bases). This CDR3 is 15 amino acids long. Deletions cut 4 bases from V and 8 bases from J, with 18 bases between. CDR1 is WNHNN and CDR2 is SYGVQD in the germline V gene (reference sequence). CDR3 sequence: CASSADREDVHTIYF. In nucleotides, the CDR3 is TGCGCCAGCAGTGCGGACAGAGAGGACGTGCACACCATATATTTT.

This clone was detected only a few times. The chain recombines TRBV4-2 with TRBJ2-3; D is unresolved. There are 13 residues in the CDR3. Germline CDR1 and CDR2: LGHNA and YNFKEQ. V was shortened by 2 bases and J by 4 bases, with 7 bases between the two germline ends. CDR3 loop: CASSQPEADTQYF. DNA of the CDR3: TGTGCCAGCAGCCAACCAGAAGCAGATACGCAGTATTTT.

The chain employs TRBV28 and TRBJ2-2, with a weak D call TRBD1 (5 bases). Looked up from germline, CDR1 is MDHEN and CDR2 is SYDVKM. V was shortened by 2 bases and J by 8 bases, with 15 bases between the two germline ends. The CDR3 runs 15 residues. CDR3 sequence reads: CASSLGAGPGGELFF. The CDR3 DNA is TGTGCCAGCAGTTTAGGGGCAGGACCTGGGGGGGAGCTGTTTTTT.

The chain recombines TRBV9 with TRBJ2-1; TRBD2 agrees at 12 bases. The CDR3 has 18 residues. The V segment lost 3 bases and the J segment 0 bases; nucleotides outside the gene matches: 7. The germline V gene encodes CDR1 SGDLS and CDR2 YYNGEE. The CDR3 loop reads CASSASGRATSSYNEQFF. The CDR3, as DNA: TGTGCCAGCAGCGCTAGCGGGAGGGCCACGAGCTCCTACAATGAGCAGTTCTTC.

This sequence joins TRBV4-2 and TRBJ2-7; no clear D. Trimming shortened V by 1 base and J by 2 bases, and 12 bases separated the two germline ends. Germline lookup yields CDR1 LGHNA and CDR2 YNFKEQ. CDR3 size: 15 residues. The CDR3 DNA sequence: TGTGCCAGCAGCCAAGTCCTAGGTTCCGCCTACGAGCAGTACTTC. It encodes CASSQVLGSAYEQYF.

V gene TRBV6-5 combines with J gene TRBJ2-1, with 9 bases aligning to TRBD2. In germline, CDR1 is MNHEY, CDR2 SVGAGI. The V gene end was trimmed by 0 bases and the J gene end by 4 bases; junction bases not matched to a gene: 4. This CDR3 contains 16 residues. Here the CDR3 reads CASSYSASGEYNEQFF. As DNA, the CDR3 is TGTGCCAGCAGTTACTCCGCTAGCGGGGAGTACAATGAGCAGTTCTTC.

J is TRBJ2-1 and V is TRBV30; a weak D match, TRBD2 (6 bases). Germline loops: CDR1 GTSNPN, CDR2 SVGIG (reference sequence). CDR3 size: 14 residues. V dropped 2 bases and J dropped 5 bases, with 13 bases sitting between them. The CDR3 is CAWSRRGSHNEQFF. The CDR3 nucleotides read TGTGCCTGGAGTAGGAGGGGTTCCCACAATGAGCAGTTCTTC.

The rearrangement joins TRBV19 to TRBJ2-3; D is perhaps TRBD1 (5 bases). Trimming took 5 bases from V and 4 from J, leaving 16 bases between them. Per the germline V gene, CDR1 is LNHDA and CDR2 is SQIVND (reference sequence). The CDR3 has 15 amino acids. The CDR3 DNA is TGTGCCAGTAGTCTCGCTCTAGGGGTCGCAGATACGCAGTATTTT. Translation gives CASSLALGVADTQYF.

This rearrangement joins TRBV7-2 to TRBJ2-3; 7 positions match TRBD2. The CDR3 covers 15 residues. The J segment lost 2 bases and the V segment lost 6 bases, leaving 8 bases of the junction unmatched. Per germline, CDR1 SGHTA and CDR2 FQGNSA. CDR3 region: CASRSRDYTTDTQYF. The DNA for the CDR3 is TGTGCCAGCAGATCCCGGGACTACACCACAGATACGCAGTATTTT.

This chain connects TRBV7-9 to TRBJ2-7; 8 bases align to TRBD1. The CDR3 spans 15 residues. The germline CDR1 and CDR2 sequences are SEHNR and FQNEAQ (reference sequence). The junction had 8 bases not matched to a gene; V was cut back by 5 bases and J by 2 bases. The CDR3 reads CASSKWTGRPYEQYF. The CDR3 DNA sequence: TGTGCCAGCAGCAAATGGACAGGGCGGCCCTACGAGCAGTACTTC.

The J gene is TRBJ2-7, the V gene TRBV30; D is undetermined. The CDR3 contains 12 residues. Trimming pared 4 bases from V and 6 bases from J, leaving 13 bases between. Germline-derived CDR1 and CDR2 are GTSNPN and SVGIG (reference sequence). The CDR3 DNA reads TGTGCCTGGACCAGATTGACGGGCGAGCAGTACTTC. Its protein product is CAWTRLTGEQYF.

This clone has just a few counts. The chain employs TRBV11-1 and TRBJ2-7; TRBD1 matches at 12 bases. V shed 5 bases and J 5 bases; nucleotides not matched to a gene: 7. Germline V gene sequence: CDR1 SGHAT, CDR2 FQDESV (reference sequence). The CDR3 contains 15 residues. The CDR3 DNA reads as TGTGCCAGCAGCCCCCGGGACAGGGGGCACCACGAGCAGTACTTC. Translation: CASSPRDRGHHEQYF.

This sequence joins TRBV6-5 and TRBJ2-7; TRBD1 might be the D (6 bases). Trimming stripped 6 bases from V and 0 bases from J, with 15 bases between. This CDR3 comprises 15 residues. Germline CDR1 MNHEY, CDR2 SVGAGI. CDR3 DNA sequence: TGTGCCAGCAGCTGGCAGGGGCCTTCCTCCTACGAGCAGTACTTC. Protein sequence: CASSWQGPSSYEQYF.

This chain connects TRBV16 to TRBJ2-3, with unresolved D. CDR3 size: 13 residues. Looked up from germline, CDR1 is KGHSY and CDR2 is FQNENV. Trimming cost V 6 bases and J 1 base, with 8 bases left between them. CDR3 amino acids: CASSPTRTDTQYF. In DNA form, the CDR3 reads TGTGCCAGCAGTCCGACTCGCACAGATACGCAGTATTTT.

This sequence joins TRBV28 and TRBJ2-2, with 7 bases identical to TRBD1. The V gene's germline CDR1 is MDHEN and CDR2 SYDVKM. With 6 bases clipped from V and 5 bases from J, the junction kept 6 bases outside the gene matches. The CDR3 runs 14 residues. DNA for the CDR3: TGTGCCAGCAGGCCGGGACAGAGAACCGGGGAGCTGTTTTTT. Encoded protein: CASRPGQRTGELFF.

The CDR3 nucleotides read TGTGCCAGCAGTGGCGGGACAGGGGGGGATCAGCCCCAGCATTTT. Translated, it gives CASSGGTGGDQPQHF. The J gene is TRBJ1-5, the V gene TRBV6-5; TRBD1 aligns across 11 bases. There are 15 residues in the CDR3. Germline V CDR1 and CDR2: MNHEY, SVGAGI. The ends lost 5 bases at V and 5 bases at J; junction bases unmatched: 5.

V is TRBV10-3 and J is TRBJ2-3, with TRBD2 matching 9 bases. The germline CDR1 and CDR2 sequences are ENHRY and SYGVKD. Unmatched junction bases numbered 6, after V lost 7 bases and J lost 4 bases. The CDR3 covers 14 residues. Written as DNA, the CDR3 is TGTGCCATCACCGAGCGGGAGGAGGCAGATACGCAGTATTTT. As protein: CAITEREEADTQYF.

This clone was seen only a few times. J is TRBJ1-1 and V is TRBV5-4, with 8 bases matching TRBD1. The CDR3 has 15 amino acids. Germline CDR1 SGHNT, CDR2 YYREEE (reference sequence). V lost 4 bases, J lost 2 bases, and 7 bases stayed unmatched. The CDR3 is CASSIRTGRNTEAFF. CDR3 DNA: TGTGCCAGCAGCATTCGGACAGGGAGAAACACTGAAGCTTTCTTT.